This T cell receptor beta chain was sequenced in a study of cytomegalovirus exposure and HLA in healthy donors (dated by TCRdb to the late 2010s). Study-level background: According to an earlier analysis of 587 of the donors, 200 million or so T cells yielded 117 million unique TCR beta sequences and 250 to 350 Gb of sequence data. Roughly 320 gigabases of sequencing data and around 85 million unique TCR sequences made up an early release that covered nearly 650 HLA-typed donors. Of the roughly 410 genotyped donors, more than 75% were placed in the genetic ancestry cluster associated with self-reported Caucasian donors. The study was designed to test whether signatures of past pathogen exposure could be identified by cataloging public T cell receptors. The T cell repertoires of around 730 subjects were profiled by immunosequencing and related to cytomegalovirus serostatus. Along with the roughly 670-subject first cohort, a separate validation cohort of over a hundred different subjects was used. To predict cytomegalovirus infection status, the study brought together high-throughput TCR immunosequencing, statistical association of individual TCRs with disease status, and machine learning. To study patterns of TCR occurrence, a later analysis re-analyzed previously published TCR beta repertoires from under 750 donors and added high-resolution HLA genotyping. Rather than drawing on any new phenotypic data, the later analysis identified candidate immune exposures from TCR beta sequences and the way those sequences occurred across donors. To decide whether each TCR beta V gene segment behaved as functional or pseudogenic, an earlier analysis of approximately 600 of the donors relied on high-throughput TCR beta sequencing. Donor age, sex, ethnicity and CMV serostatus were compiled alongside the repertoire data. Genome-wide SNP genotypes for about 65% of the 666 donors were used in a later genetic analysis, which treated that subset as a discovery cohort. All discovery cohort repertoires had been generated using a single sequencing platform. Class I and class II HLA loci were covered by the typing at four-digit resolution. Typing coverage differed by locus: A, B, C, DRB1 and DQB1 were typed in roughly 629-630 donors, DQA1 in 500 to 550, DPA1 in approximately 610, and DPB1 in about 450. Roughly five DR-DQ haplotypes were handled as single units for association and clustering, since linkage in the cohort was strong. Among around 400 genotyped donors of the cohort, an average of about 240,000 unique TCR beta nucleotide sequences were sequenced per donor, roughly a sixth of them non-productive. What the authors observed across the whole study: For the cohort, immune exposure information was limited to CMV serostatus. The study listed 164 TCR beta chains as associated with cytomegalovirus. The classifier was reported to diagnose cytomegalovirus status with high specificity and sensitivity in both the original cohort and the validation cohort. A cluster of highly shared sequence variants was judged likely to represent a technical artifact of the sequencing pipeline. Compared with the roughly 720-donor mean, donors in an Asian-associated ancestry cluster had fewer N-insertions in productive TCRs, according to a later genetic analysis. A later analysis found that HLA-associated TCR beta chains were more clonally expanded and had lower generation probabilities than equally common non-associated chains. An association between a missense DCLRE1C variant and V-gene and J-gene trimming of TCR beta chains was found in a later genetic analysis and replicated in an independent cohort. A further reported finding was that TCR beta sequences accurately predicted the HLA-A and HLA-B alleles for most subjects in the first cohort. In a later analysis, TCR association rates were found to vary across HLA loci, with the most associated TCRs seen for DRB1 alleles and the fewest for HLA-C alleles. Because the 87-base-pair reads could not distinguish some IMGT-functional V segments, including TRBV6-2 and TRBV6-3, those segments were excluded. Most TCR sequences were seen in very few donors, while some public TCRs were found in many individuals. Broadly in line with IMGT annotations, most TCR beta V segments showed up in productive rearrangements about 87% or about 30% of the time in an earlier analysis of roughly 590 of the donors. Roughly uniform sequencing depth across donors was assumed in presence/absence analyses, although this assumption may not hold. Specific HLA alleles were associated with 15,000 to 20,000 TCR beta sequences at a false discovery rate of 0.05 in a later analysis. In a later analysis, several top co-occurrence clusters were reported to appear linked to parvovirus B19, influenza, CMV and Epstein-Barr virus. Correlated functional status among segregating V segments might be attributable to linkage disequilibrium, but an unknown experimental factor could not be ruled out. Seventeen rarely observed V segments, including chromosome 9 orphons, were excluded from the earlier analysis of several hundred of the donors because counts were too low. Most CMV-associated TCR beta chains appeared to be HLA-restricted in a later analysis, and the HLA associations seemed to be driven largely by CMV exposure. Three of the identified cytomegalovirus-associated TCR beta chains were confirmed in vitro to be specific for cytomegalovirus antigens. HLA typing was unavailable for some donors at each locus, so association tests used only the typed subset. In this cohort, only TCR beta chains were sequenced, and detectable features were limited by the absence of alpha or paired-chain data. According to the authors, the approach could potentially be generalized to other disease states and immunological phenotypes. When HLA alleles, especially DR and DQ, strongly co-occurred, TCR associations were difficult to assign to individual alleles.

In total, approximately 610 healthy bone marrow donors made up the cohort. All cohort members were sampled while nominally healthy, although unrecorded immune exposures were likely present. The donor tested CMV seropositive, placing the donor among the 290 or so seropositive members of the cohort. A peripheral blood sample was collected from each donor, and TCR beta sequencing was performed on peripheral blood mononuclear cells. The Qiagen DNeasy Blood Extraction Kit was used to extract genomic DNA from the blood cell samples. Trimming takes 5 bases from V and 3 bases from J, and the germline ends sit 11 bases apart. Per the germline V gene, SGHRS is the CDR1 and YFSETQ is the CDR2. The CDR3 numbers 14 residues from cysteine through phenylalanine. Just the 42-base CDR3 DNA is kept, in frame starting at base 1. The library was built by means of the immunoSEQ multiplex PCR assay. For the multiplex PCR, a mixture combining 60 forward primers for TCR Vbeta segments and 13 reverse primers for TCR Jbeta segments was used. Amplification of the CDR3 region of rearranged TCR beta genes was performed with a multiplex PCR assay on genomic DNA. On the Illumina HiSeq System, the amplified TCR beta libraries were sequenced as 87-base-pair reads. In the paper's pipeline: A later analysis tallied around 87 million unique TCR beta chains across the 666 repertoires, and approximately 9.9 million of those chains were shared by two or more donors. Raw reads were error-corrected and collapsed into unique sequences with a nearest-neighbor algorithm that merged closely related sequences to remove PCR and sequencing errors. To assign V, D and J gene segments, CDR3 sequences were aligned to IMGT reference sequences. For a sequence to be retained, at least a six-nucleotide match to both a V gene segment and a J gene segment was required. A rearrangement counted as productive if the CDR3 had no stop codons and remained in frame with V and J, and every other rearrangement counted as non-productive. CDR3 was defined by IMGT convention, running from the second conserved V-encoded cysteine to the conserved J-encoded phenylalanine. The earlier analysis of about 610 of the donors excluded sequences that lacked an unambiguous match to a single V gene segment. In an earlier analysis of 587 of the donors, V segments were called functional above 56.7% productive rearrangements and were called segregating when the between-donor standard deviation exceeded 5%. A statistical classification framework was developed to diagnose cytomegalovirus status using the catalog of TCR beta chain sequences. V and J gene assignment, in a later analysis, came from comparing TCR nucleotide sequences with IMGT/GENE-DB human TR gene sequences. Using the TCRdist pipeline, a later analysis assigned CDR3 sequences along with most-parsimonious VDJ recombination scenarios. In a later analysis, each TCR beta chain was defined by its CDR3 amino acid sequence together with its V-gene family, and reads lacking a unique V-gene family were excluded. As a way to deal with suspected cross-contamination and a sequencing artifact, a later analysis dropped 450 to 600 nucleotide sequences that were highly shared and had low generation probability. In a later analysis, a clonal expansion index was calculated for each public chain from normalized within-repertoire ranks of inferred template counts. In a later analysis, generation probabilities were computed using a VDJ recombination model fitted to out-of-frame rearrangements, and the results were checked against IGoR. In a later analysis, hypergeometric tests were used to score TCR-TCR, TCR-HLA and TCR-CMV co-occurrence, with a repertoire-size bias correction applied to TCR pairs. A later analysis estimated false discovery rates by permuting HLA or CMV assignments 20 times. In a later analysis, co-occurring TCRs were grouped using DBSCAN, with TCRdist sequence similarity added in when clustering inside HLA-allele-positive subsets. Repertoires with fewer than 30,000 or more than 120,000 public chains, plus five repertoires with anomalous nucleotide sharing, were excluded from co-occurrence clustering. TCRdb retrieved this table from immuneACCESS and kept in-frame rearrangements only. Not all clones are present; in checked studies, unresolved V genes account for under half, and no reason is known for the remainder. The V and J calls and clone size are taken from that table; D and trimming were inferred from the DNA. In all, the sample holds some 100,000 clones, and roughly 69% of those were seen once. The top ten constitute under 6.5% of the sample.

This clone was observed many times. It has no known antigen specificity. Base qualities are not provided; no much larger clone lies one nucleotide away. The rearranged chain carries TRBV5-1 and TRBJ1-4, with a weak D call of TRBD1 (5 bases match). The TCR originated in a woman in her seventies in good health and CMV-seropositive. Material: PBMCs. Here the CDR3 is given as CASRPQGSNEKLFF. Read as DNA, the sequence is TGCGCCAGCAGGCCCCAGGGATCTAATGAAAAACTGTTTTTT. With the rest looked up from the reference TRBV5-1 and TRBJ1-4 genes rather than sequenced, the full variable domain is KAGVTQTPRYLIKTRGQQVTLSCSPISGHRSVSWYQQTPGQGLQFLFEYFSETQRNKGNFPGRFSGRQFSNSRSEMNVSTLELGDSALYLCASRPQGSNEKLFFGSGTQLSVL.